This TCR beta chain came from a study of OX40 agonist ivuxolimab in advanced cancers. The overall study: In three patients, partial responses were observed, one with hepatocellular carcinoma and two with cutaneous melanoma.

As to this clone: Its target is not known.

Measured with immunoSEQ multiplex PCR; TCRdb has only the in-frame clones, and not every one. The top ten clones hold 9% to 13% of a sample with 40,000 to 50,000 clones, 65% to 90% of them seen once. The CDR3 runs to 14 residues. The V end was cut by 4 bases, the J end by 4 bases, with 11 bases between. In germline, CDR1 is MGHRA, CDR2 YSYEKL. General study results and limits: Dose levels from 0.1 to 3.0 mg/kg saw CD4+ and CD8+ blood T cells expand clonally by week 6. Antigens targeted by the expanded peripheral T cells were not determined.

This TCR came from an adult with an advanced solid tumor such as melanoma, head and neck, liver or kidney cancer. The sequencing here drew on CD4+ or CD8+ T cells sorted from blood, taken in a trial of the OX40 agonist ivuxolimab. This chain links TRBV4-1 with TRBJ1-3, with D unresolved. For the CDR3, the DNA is TGCGCCAGCAGCCTAACGGATACCGGAAACACCATATATTTT. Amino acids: CASSLTDTGNTIYF.